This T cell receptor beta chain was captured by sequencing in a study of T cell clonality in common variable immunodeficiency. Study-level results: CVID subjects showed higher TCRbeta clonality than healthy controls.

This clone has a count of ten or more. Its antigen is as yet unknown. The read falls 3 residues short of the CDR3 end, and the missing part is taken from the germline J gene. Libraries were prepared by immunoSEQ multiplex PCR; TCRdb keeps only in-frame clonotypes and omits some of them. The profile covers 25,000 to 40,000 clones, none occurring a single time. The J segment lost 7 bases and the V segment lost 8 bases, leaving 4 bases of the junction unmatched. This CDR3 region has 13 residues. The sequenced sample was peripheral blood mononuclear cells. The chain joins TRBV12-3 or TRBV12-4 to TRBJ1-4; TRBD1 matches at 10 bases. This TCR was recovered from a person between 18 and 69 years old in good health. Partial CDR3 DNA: TGTGCCAGCGCCTGGACAGGGGGTGAAAAA. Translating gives CASAWTGGEK. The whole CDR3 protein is CASAWTGGEKLFF.